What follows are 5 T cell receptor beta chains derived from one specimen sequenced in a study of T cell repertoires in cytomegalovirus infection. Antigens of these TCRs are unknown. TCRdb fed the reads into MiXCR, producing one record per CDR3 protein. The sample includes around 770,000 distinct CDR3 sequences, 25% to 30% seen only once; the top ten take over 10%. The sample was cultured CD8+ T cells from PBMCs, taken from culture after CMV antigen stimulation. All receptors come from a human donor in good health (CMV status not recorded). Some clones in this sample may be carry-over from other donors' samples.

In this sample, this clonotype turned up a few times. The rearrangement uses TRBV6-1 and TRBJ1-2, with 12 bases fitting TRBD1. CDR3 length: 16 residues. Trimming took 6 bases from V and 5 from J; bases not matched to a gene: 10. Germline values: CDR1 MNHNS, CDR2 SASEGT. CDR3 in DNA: TGTGCCAGCAGACTCCGGGACAGGGGGCGCGCATATGGCTACACCTTC. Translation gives CASRLRDRGRAYGYTF.

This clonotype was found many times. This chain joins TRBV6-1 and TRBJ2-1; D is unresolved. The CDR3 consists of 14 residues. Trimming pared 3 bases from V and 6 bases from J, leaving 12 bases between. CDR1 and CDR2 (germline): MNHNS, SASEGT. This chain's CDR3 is CASSDVGLGNEQFF. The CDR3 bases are TGTGCCAGCAGTGACGTGGGTCTAGGCAATGAGCAGTTCTTC.

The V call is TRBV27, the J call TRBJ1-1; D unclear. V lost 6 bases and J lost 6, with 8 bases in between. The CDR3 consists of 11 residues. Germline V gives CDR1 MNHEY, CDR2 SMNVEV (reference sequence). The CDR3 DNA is TGTGCCAGCAGGATGGGGTCTGAAGCTTTCTTT. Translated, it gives CASRMGSEAFF.

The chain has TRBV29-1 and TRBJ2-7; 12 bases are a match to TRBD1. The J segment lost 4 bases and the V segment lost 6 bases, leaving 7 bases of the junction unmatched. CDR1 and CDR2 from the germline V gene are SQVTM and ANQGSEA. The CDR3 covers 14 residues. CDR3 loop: CSVWDRGRRYEQYF. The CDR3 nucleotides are TGCAGCGTGTGGGACAGGGGGCGCAGATACGAGCAGTACTTC.

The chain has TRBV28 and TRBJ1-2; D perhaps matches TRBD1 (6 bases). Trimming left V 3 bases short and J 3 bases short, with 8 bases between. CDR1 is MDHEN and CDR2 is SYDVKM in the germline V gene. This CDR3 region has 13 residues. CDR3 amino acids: CASSFGTYYGYTF. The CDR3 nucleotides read TGTGCCAGCAGTTTCGGGACATACTATGGCTACACCTTC.